The source of this TCR beta chain is a study of T cells in Graves' hyperthyroidism and ophthalmopathy. Looking at the study overall: Peripheral blood was drawn at first diagnosis, prior to all treatment.

This clonotype came up a few times. Its cognate antigen is unknown. Uncontrolled infection, other autoimmune disease, pregnancy or lactation barred patients from enrollment. TCR beta CDR3 region amplification was performed from RNA transcripts. The HTBI primer set drove a first-round RT-PCR of the TCR CDR3. TCRdb processed the multiplex PCR reads anew with MiXCR; each CDR3 protein has one entry. The table includes about 320,000 distinct CDR3 sequences, roughly 15% detected once. CDR3 length: 17 amino acids. Losses at the gene ends were 6 bases for V and 4 bases for J; bases not matched to a gene: 13. Germline V gives CDR1 MGHDK, CDR2 SYGVNS. Whole-study results and caveats: From stable hyperthyroidism, ophthalmopathy was separated by a 13 V-J model. It was a median around 6 months before onset that the model predicted ophthalmopathy.

This clonotype originated in a man aged 25 to 40 with Graves' hyperthyroidism. The chain recombines TRBV25-1 with TRBJ2-1, with 9 bases aligning to TRBD2. Sequenced: blood. The CDR3 region is CASRNGWREGVYNEQFF. In DNA form, the CDR3 reads TGTGCCAGCAGGAACGGATGGCGGGAGGGAGTTTACAATGAGCAGTTCTTC. The whole variable domain, remainder taken from reference TRBV25-1 and TRBJ2-1, is EADIYQTPRYLVIGTGKKITLECSQTMGHDKMYWYQQDPGMELHLIHYSYGVNSTEKGDLSSESTVSRIRTEHFPLTLESARPSHTSQYLCASRNGWREGVYNEQFFGPGTRLTVL.